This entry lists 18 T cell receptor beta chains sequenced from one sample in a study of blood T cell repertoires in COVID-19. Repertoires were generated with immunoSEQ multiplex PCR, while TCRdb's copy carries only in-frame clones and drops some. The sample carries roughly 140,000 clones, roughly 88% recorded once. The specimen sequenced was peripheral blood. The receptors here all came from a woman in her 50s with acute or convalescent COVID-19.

DNA for the CDR3: TGTGCCAGCAGCTTAGGGGTAGGGGGCCTACTCTACGAGCAGTACTTC. The encoded protein is CASSLGVGGLLYEQYF. The chain joins TRBV7-9 to TRBJ2-7; TRBD1 matches at 7 bases. This CDR3 comprises 16 residues. With V trimmed by 1 base and J by 3 bases, 9 bases remained unmatched. CDR1 SEHNR and CDR2 FQNEAQ come from the germline V gene (reference sequence).

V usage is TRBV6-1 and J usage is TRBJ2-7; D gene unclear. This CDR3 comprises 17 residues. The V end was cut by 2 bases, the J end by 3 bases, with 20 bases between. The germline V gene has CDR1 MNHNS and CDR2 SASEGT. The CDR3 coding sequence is TGTGCCAGCAGTGAACGAAGGCGGCAAGACCGTATCTACGAGCAGTACTTC. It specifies CASSERRRQDRIYEQYF.

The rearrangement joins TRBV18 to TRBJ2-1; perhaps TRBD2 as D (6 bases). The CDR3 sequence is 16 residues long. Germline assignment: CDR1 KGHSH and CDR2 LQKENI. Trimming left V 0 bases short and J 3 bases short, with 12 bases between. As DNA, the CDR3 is TGTGCCAGCTCACCACCGAACGGGGGATACTACAATGAGCAGTTCTTC. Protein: CASSPPNGGYYNEQFF. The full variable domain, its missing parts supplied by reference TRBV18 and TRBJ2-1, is NAGVMQNPRHLVRRRGQEARLRCSPMKGHSHVYWYRQLPEEGLKFMVYLQKENIIDESGMPKERFSAEFPKEGPSILRIQQVVRGDSAAYFCASSPPNGGYYNEQFFGPGTRLTVL.

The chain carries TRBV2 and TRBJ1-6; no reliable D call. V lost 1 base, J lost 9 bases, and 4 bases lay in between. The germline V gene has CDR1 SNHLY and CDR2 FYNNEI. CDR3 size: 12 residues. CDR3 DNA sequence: TGTGCCAGCAGTGAAGATATTTCACCCCTCCACTTT. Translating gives CASSEDISPLHF.

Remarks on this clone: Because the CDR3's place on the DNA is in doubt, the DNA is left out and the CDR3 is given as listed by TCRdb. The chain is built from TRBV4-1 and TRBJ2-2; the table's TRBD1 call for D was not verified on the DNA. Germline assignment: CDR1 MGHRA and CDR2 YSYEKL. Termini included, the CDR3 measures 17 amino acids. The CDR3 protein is CASSQDIGQRRAGELFF.

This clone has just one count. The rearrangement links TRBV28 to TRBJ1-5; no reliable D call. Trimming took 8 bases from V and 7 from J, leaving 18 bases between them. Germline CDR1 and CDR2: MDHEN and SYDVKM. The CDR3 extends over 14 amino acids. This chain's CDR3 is CASAKTPERQPQHF. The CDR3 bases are TGTGCCAGCGCAAAAACGCCAGAGCGGCAGCCCCAGCATTTT.

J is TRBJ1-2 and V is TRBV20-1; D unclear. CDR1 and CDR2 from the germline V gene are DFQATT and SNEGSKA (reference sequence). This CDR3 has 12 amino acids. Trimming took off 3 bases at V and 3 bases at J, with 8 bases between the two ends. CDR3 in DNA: TGCAGTGCTAGTTTCGGAGACTATGGCTACACCTTC. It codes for CSASFGDYGYTF.

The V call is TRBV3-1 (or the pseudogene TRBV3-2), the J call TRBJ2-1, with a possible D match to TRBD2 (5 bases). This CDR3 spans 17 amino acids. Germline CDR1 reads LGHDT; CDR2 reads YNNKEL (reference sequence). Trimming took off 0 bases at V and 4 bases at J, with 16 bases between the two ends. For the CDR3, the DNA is TGTGCCAGCAGCCAAGAGAGACTAACTTCGAGATACAATGAGCAGTTCTTC. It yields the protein CASSQERLTSRYNEQFF.

Written as DNA, the CDR3 is TGTGCCACTAAGGACAGCATGAACACTGAAGCTTTCTTT. Amino acid sequence: CATKDSMNTEAFF. V and J are TRBV24-1 and TRBJ1-1, with TRBD1 as a possible D gene (6 bases). Looked up from germline, CDR1 is KGHDR and CDR2 is SFDVKD. V gave up 10 bases and J gave up 0 bases, with 11 bases separating them. The CDR3 is 13 residues long.

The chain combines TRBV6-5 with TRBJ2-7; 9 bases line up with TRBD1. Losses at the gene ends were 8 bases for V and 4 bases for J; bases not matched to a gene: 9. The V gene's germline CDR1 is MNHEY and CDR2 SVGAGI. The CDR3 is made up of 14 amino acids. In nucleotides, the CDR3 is TGTGCCAGCCGACCCGGGACAGGGACGTACGAGCAGTACTTC. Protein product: CASRPGTGTYEQYF.

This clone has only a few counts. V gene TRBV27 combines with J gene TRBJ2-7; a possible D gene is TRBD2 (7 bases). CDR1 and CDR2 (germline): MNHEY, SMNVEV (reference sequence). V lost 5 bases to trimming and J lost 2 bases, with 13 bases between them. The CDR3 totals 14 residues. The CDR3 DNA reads TGTGCCAGCAGTCCCGGGGGGCGGCCCTACGAGCAGTACTTC. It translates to CASSPGGRPYEQYF.

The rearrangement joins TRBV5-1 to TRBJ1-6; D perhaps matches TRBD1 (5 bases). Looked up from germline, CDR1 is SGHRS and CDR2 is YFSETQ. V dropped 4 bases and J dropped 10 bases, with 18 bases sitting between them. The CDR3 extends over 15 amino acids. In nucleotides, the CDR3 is TGCGCCAGCAGCCTAGCTTTGGGGGGAGGCTCACCCCTCCACTTT. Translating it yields CASSLALGGGSPLHF. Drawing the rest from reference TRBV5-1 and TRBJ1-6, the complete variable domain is KAGVTQTPRYLIKTRGQQVTLSCSPISGHRSVSWYQQTPGQGLQFLFEYFSETQRNKGNFPGRFSGRQFSNSRSEMNVSTLELGDSALYLCASSLALGGGSPLHFGNGTRLTVT.

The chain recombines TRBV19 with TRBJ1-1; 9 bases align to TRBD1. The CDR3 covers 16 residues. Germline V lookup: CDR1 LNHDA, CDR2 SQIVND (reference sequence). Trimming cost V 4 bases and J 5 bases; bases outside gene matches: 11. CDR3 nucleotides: TGTGCCAGTAGTAGATACTGGACAGGGGAGCGTACTGAAGCTTTCTTT. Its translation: CASSRYWTGERTEAFF. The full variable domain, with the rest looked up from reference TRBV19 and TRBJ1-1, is DGGITQSPKYLFRKEGQNVTLSCEQNLNHDAMYWYRQDPGQGLRLIYYSQIVNDFQKGDIAEGYSVSREKKESFPLTVTSAQKNPTAFYLCASSRYWTGERTEAFFGQGTRLTVV.

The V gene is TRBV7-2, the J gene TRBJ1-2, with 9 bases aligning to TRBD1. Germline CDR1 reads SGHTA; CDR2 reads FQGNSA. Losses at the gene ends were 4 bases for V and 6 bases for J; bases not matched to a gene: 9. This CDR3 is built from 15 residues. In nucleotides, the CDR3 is TGTGCCAGCAGCTCCCGACAGGGGGTTGGGGATGGCTACACCTTC. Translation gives CASSSRQGVGDGYTF.

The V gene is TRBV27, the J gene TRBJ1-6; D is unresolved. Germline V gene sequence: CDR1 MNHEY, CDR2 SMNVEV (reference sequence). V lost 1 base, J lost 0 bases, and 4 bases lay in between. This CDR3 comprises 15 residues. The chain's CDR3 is CASSLWSSYNSPLHF. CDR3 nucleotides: TGTGCCAGCAGTTTATGGAGCTCCTATAATTCACCCCTCCACTTT.

The CDR3 DNA reads TGTGCCAGCAGCCAAGGGCAGGGGGCCCTCAAAAACATTCAGTACTTC. Protein product: CASSQGQGALKNIQYF. The genes are TRBV3-1 (or the pseudogene TRBV3-2) and TRBJ2-4, with 8 positions matching TRBD1. The CDR3 has 16 residues. CDR1 is LGHDT and CDR2 is YNNKEL in the germline V gene (reference sequence). J gave up 3 bases and V 1 base, and 5 bases lay outside the gene matches.

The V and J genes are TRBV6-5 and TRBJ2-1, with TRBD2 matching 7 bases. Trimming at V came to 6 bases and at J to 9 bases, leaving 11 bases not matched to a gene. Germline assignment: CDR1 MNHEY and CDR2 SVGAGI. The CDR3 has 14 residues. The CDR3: CASSASLGEGEQFF. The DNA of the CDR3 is TGTGCCAGCAGCGCGAGTTTAGGGGAGGGTGAGCAGTTCTTC.

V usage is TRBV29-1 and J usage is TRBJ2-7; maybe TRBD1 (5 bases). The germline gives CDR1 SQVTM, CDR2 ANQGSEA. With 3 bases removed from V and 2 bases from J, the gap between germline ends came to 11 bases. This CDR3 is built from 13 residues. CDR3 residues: CSVDRQGTYEQYF. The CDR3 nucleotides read TGCAGCGTTGACCGGCAGGGAACCTACGAGCAGTACTTC.